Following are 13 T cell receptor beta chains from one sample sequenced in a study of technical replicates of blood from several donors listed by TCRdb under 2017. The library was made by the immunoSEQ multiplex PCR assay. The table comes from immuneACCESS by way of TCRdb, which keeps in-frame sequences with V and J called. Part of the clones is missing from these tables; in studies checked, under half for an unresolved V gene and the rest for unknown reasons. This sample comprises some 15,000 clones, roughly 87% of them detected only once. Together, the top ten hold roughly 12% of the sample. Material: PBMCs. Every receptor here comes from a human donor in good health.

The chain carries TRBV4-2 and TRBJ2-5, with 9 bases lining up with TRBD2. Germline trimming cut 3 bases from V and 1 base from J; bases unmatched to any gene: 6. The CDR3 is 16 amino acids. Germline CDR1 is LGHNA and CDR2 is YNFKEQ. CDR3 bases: TGTGCCAGCAGCCATCTTCTAGCGGGGCCCCAAGAGACCCAGTACTTC. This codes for CASSHLLAGPQETQYF.

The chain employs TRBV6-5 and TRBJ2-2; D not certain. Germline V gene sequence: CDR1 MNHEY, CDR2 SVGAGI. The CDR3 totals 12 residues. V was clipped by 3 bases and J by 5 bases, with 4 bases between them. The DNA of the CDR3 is TGTGCCAGCAGTTATTCAACCGGGGAGCTGTTTTTT. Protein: CASSYSTGELFF.

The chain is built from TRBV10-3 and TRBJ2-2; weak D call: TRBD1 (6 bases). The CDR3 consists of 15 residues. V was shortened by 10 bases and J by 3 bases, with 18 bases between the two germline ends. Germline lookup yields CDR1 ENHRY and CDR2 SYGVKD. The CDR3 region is CASSTQRTDTGELFF. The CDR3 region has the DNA TGTGCCAGCTCCACCCAGCGGACAGACACCGGGGAGCTGTTTTTT.

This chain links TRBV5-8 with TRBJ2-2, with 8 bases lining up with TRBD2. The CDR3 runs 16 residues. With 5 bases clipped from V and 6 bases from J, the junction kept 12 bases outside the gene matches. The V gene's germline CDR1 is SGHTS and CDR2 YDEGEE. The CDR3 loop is CASRASGLAYSGELFF. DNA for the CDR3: TGTGCCAGCAGGGCTTCCGGACTAGCTTATTCCGGGGAGCTGTTTTTT.

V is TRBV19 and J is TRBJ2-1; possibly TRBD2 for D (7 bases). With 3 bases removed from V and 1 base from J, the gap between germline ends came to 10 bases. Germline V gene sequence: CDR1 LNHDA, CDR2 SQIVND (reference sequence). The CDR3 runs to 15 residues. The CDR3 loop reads CASSIEGGSYNEQFF. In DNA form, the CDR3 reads TGTGCCAGTAGTATTGAGGGGGGGTCCTACAATGAGCAGTTCTTC.

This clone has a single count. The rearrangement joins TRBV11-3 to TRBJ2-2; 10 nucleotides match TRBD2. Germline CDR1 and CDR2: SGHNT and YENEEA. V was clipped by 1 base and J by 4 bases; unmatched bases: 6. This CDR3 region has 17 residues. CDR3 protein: CASSLGSLAGVTGELFF. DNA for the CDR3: TGTGCCAGCAGCTTAGGGTCGCTAGCGGGAGTCACCGGGGAGCTGTTTTTT.

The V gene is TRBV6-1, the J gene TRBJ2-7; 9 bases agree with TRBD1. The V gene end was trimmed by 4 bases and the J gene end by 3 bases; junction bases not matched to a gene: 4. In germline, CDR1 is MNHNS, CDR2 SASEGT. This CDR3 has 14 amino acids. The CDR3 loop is CASSVDRGFYEQYF. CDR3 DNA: TGTGCCAGCAGTGTGGACAGGGGCTTCTACGAGCAGTACTTC.

CDR3 sequence: CASSPTGTSGSGQFF. DNA for the CDR3: TGTGCCAGCTCCCCCACCGGGACTAGCGGGAGTGGGCAGTTCTTC. This chain connects TRBV7-6 to TRBJ2-1; 14 positions agree with TRBD2. There are 15 residues in the CDR3. CDR1 and CDR2 from the germline V gene are SGHVS and FNYEAQ. V lost 8 bases to trimming and J lost 12 bases; unmatched junction nucleotides: 12.

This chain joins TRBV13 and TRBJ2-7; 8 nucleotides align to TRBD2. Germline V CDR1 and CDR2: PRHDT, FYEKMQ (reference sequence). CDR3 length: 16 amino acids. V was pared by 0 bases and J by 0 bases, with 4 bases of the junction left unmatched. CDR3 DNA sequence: TGTGCCAGCAGCTTAGGGACGGGAGGGAGCTCCTACGAGCAGTACTTC. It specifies CASSLGTGGSSYEQYF.

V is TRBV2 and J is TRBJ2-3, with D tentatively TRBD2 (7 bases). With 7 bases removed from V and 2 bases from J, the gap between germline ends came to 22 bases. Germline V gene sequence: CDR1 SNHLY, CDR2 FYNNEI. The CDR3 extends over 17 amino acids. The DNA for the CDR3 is TGTGCCAGCATGAAAGCGGGACAAGCCATTTCCACAGATACGCAGTATTTT. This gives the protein CASMKAGQAISTDTQYF. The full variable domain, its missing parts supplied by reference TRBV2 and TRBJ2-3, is EPEVTQTPSHQVTQMGQEVILRCVPISNHLYFYWYRQILGQKVEFLVSFYNNEISEKSEIFDDQFSVERPDGSNFTLKIRSTKLEDSAMYFCASMKAGQAISTDTQYFGPGTRLTVL.

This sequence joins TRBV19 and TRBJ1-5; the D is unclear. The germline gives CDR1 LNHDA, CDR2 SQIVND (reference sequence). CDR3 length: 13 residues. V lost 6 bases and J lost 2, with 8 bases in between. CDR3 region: CASRPRGNQPQHF. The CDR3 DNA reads TGTGCCAGTAGGCCGAGGGGCAATCAGCCCCAGCATTTT.

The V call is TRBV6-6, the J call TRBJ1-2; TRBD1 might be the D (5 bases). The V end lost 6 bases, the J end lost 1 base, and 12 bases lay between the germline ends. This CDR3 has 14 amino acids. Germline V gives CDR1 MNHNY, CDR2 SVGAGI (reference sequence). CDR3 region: CASRTQVINYGYTF. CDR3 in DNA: TGTGCCAGCAGAACACAGGTGATTAACTATGGCTACACCTTC.

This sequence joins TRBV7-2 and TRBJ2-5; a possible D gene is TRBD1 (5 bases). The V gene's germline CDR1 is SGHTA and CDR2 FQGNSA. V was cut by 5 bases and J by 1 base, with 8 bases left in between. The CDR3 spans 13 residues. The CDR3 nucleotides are TGTGCCAGCAGCACCAGGGTCCAAGAGACCCAGTACTTC. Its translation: CASSTRVQETQYF.